A selection of T cell receptor beta chains follows, all from one sample in a study of PD-1 blockade in classical Hodgkin lymphoma. Assay: immunoSEQ multiplex PCR; the TCRdb copy retains only in-frame clones and omits some. The repertoire holds approximately 25,000 clones, with less than 90% as singletons. The specimen was CD4+ T cells from blood, collected at baseline. Receptor source: a human donor with classical Hodgkin lymphoma. CDR3s include the opening cysteine and the closing phenylalanine or tryptophan. The D gene is left open where the match is weak. Size is stated for part of the rows, as once, few or many counts, or as a class when the clone is expanded.

>TRBJ1-1|NA|NA|TRBV28
CASRESRGMNTEAFF
TGTGCCAGCAGAGAGTCGCGGGGGATGAACACTGAAGCTTTCTTT
>TRBJ1-4|few|NA|TRBV10-3
CAISEQGVESKLFF
TGTGCCATCAGTGAACAGGGAGTGGAGAGTAAACTGTTTTTT
>TRBJ1-1|NA|NA|TRBV7-2
CASIPPVVGTEAFF
TGTGCCAGCATCCCCCCCGTCGTGGGCACTGAAGCTTTCTTT
>TRBJ2-1|NA|NA|TRBV5-6
CASSRGQLNIVEQFF
TGTGCCAGCAGCCGAGGACAGCTGAACATCGTGGAGCAGTTCTTC
>TRBJ2-5|NA|NA|TRBV2
CASSEDYLQETQYF
TGTGCCAGCAGTGAAGACTATCTCCAAGAGACCCAGTACTTC
>TRBJ2-3|once|TRBD2|TRBV5-1
CASSSGASGGTDTQYF
TGCGCCAGCAGCTCCGGGGCTAGCGGGGGCACAGATACGCAGTATTTT
>TRBJ2-7|NA|TRBD2|TRBV5-4
CASSRGLGQGLSDEQYF
TGTGCCAGCAGCAGAGGACTAGGGCAAGGGTTGTCCGACGAGCAGTACTTC
>TRBJ1-1|NA|TRBD1|TRBV7-2
CASNRGRMNTEAFF
TGTGCCAGCAACAGGGGGCGGATGAACACTGAAGCTTTCTTT
>TRBJ1-5|few|NA|TRBV6-5
CASSLRRNQPQHF
TGTGCCAGCAGCCTCAGGCGCAATCAGCCCCAGCATTTT
>TRBJ1-5|few|NA|TRBV29-1
CSVGGWNQPQHF
TGCAGCGTCGGGGGCTGGAATCAGCCCCAGCATTTT